This T cell receptor (beta chain) appears in the sequencing data of a study of vaccination and CD4 T cells after COVID-19. On the study more broadly: The post-COVID sampling time was a median about 100 days after diagnosis, ranging from 35 to 161. Overlapping spike peptides served as the stimulus for the cells. These peptides came from SARS-CoV-2 and from the common cold coronaviruses HCoV-NL63, HCoV-OC43 and HCoV-229E.

The germline CDR1 and CDR2 sequences are LNHDA and SQIVND (reference sequence). This CDR3 region has 11 residues. V lost 8 bases, J lost 6 bases, and 2 bases stayed unmatched. Regarding this clonotype: As yet, its antigen is unknown.

An Oncomine TCR Beta short-read assay was used to sequence the DNA from cultured CD4+ T cells. MiXCR was run by TCRdb on the PCR reads, yielding one entry per CDR3 protein. The data contain 23,000 or so distinct CDR3 sequences, around two fifths of them singletons. Time point described: late sampling 161 to 241 days after vaccination in three convalescent patients. Treatment denoted: approximately nine-day PBMC culture with coronavirus spike peptide pools or control peptides (ViraFEST assay). Culture of approximately 2 million PBMCs per well took place with about 10 IU/ml IL-2 and 8 to 10 ug/ml peptide pools. Negative selection was the method that isolated CD4+ T cells after 10 days of culture.

The receptor's source is a human donor who had recovered from COVID-19. The sample here was CD4+ T cells from blood, cultured in vitro, taken about 7 months after SARS-CoV-2 vaccination. The chain recombines TRBV19 with TRBJ2-7; 9 bases match TRBD1. CDR3 sequence (DNA): TGTGCCAGTGGGACAGGGAGCGAGCAGTACTTC. Encoded protein: CASGTGSEQYF.